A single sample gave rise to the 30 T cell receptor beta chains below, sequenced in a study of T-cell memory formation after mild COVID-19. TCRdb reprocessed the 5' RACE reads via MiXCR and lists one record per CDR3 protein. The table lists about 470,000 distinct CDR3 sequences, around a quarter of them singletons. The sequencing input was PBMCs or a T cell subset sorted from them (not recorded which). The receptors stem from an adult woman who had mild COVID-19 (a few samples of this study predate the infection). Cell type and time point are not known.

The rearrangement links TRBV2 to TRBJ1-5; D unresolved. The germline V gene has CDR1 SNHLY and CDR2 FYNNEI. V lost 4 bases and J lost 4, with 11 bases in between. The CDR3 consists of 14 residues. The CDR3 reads CASSATDINQPQHF. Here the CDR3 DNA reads TGTGCCAGCAGTGCTACAGATATTAATCAGCCCCAGCATTTT. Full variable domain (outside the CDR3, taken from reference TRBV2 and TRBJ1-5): EPEVTQTPSHQVTQMGQEVILRCVPISNHLYFYWYRQILGQKVEFLVSFYNNEISEKSEIFDDQFSVERPDGSNFTLKIRSTKLEDSAMYFCASSATDINQPQHFGDGTRLSIL.

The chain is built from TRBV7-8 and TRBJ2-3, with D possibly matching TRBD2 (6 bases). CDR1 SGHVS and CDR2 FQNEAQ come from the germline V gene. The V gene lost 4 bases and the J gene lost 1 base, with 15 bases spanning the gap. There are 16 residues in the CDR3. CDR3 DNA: TGTGCCAGCAGCTCTCAAGCAGGAGGGGGCACAGATACGCAGTATTTT. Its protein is CASSSQAGGGTDTQYF.

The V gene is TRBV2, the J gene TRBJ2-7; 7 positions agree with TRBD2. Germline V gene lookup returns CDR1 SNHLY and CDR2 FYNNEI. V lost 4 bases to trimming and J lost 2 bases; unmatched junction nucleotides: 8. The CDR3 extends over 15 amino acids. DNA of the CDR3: TGTGCCAGCAGTGGGGCCTCCGGGAGGACCTACGAGCAGTACTTC. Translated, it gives CASSGASGRTYEQYF.

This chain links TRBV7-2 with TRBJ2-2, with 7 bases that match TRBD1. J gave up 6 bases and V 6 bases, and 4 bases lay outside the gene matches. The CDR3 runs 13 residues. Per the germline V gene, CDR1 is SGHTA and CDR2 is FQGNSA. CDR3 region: CASRSTGAGELFF. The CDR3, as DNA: TGTGCCAGCAGATCTACAGGGGCCGGGGAGCTGTTTTTT.

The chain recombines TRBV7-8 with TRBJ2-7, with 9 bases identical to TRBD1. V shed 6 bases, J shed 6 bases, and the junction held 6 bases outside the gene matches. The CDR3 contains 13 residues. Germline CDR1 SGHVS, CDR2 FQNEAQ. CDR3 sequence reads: CASRRDRATEQYF. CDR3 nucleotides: TGTGCCAGCAGGCGGGACAGGGCGACCGAGCAGTACTTC. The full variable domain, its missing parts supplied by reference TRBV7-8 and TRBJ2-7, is GAGVSQSPRYKVAKRGQDVALRCDPISGHVSLFWYQQALGQGPEFLTYFQNEAQLDKSGLPSDRFFAERPEGSVSTLKIQRTQQEDSAVYLCASRRDRATEQYFGPGTRLTVT.

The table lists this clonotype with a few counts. DNA of the CDR3: TGTGCCAGCAGTTTCCGGCTAACGGAATATTTAGCCAAAAACATTCAGTACTTC. Protein: CASSFRLTEYLAKNIQYF. The chain has TRBV12-3 or TRBV12-4 and TRBJ2-4; D remains ambiguous. V lost 3 bases to trimming and J lost 0 bases, with 18 bases between them. The CDR3 has 18 amino acids.

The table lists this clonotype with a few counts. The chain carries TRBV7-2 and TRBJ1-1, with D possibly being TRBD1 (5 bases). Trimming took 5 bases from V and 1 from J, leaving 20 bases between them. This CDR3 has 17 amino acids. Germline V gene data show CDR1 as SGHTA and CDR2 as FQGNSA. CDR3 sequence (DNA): TGTGCCAGCAGCCACCGCAATATCGGGGGAGGGAACACTGAAGCTTTCTTT. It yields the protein CASSHRNIGGGNTEAFF. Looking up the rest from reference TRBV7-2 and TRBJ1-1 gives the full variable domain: GAGVSQSPSNKVTEKGKDVELRCDPISGHTALYWYRQSLGQGLEFLIYFQGNSAPDKSGLPSDRFSAERTGGSVSTLTIQRTQQEDSAVYLCASSHRNIGGGNTEAFFGQGTRLTVV.

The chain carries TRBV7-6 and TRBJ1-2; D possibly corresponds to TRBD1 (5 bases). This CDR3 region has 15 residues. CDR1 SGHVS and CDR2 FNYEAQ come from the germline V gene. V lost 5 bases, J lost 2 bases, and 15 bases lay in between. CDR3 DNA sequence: TGTGCCAGCAGCCCCGGGGGGACGGCAAACTATGGCTACACCTTC. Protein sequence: CASSPGGTANYGYTF.

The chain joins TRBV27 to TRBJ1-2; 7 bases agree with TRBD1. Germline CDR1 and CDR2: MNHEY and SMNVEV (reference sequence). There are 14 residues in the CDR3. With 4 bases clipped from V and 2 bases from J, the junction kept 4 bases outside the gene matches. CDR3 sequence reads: CASSSLQGNYGYTF. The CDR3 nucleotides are TGTGCCAGCAGTTCACTACAGGGGAACTATGGCTACACCTTC.

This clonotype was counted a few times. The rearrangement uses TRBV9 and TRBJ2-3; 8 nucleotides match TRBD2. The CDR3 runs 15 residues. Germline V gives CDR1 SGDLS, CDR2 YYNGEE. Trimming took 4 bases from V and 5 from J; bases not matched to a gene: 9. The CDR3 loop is CASSPGGLLIDTQYF. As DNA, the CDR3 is TGTGCCAGCAGCCCGGGGGGGCTCCTTATAGATACGCAGTATTTT.

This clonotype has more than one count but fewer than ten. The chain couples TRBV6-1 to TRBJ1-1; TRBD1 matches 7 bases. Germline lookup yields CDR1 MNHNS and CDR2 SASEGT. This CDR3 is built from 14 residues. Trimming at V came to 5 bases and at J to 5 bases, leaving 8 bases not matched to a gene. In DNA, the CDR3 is TGTGCCAGCAGTAGGAGGGGGCTAGATACTGAAGCTTTCTTT. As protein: CASSRRGLDTEAFF.

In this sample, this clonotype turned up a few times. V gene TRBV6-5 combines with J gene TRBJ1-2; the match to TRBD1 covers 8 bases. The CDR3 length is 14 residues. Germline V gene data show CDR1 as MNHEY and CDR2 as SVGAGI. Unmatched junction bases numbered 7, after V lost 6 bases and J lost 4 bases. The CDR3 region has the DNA TGTGCCAGCAGACGCGGACAGGGCGCCTATGGCTACACCTTC. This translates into CASRRGQGAYGYTF.

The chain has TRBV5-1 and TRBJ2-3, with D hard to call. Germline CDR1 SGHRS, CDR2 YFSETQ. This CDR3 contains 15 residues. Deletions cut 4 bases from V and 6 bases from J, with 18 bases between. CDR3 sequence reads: CASSIDTSPGDTQYF. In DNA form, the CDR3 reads TGCGCCAGCAGCATAGACACGTCCCCCGGGGATACGCAGTATTTT.

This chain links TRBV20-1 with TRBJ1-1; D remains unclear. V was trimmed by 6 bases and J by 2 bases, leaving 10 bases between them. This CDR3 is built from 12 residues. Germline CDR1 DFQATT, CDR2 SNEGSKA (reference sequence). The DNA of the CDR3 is TGCAGTGCGCCAGGTCCAAACACTGAAGCTTTCTTT. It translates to CSAPGPNTEAFF.

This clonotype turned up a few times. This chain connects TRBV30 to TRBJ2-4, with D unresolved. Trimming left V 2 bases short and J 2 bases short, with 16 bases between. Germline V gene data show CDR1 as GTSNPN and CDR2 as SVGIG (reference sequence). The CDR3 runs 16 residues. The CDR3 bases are TGTGCCTGGAGTAGGACCACCGCACGGTCCAAAAACATTCAGTACTTC. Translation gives CAWSRTTARSKNIQYF. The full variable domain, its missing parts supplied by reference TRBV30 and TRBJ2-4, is SQTIHQWPATLVQPVGSPLSLECTVEGTSNPNLYWYRQAAGRGLQLLFYSVGIGQISSEVPQNLSASRPQDRQFILSSKKLLLSDSGFYLCAWSRTTARSKNIQYFGAGTRLSVL.

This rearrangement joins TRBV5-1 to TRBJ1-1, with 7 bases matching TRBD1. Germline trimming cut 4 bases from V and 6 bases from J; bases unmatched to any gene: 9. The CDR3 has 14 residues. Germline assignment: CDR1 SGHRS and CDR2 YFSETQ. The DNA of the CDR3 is TGCGCCAGCAGCATCGAGGTAGGGGGCGCTGAAGCTTTCTTT. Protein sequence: CASSIEVGGAEAFF.

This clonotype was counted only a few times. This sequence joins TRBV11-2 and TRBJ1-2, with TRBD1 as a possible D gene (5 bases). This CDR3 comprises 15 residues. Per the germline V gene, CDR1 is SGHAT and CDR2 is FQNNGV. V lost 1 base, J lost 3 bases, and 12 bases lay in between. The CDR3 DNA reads TGTGCCAGCAGCTTAGCCCCGGGGGGAGACTATGGCTACACCTTC. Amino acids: CASSLAPGGDYGYTF.

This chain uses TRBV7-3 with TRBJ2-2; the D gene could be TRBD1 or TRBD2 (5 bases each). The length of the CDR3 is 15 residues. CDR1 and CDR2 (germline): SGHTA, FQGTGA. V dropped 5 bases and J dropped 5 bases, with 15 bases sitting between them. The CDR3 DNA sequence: TGTGCCAGCAGCACAGGACTCGGGGATACCGGGGAGCTGTTTTTT. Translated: CASSTGLGDTGELFF. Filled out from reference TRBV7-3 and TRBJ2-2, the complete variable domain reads GAGVSQTPSNKVTEKGKYVELRCDPISGHTALYWYRQSLGQGPEFLIYFQGTGAADDSGLPNDRFFAVRPEGSVSTLKIQRTERGDSAVYLCASSTGLGDTGELFFGEGSRLTVL.

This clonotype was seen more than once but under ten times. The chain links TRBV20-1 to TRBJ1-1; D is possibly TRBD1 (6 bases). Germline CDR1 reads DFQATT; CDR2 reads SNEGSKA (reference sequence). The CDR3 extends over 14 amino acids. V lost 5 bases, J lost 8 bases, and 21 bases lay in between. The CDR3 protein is CSALPGEISPEAFF. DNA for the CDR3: TGCAGTGCTCTACCAGGGGAGATTTCTCCCGAAGCTTTCTTT.

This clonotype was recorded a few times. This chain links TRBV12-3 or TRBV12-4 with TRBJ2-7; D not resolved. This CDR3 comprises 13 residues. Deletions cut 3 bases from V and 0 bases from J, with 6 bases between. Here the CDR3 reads CASSFVSSYEQYF. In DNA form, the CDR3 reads TGTGCCAGCAGTTTTGTGAGCTCCTACGAGCAGTACTTC.

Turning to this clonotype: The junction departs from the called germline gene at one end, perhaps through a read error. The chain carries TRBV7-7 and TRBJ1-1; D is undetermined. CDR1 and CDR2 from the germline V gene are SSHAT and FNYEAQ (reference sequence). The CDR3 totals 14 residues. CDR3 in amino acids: CASSLSFQAGEAFF. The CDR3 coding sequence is TGTGCTAGCAGCTTATCATTCCAGGCTGGTGAAGCTTTCTTT. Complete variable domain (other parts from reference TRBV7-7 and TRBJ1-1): GAGVSQSPRYKVTKRGQDVTLRCDPISSHATLYWYQQALGQGPEFLTYFNYEAQPDKSGLPSDRFSAERPEGSISTLTIQRTEQRDSAMYRCASSLSFQAGEAFFGQGTRLTVV.

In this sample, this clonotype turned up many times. In nucleotides, the CDR3 is TGTGCCAGTTCCGGGACAGCAGCAACTAATGAAAAACTGTTTTTT. Encoded protein: CASSGTAATNEKLFF. The chain employs TRBV19 and TRBJ1-4, with 7 bases aligning to TRBD1. Losses at the gene ends were 8 bases for V and 0 bases for J; bases not matched to a gene: 6. The CDR3 has 15 residues. The germline V gene encodes CDR1 LNHDA and CDR2 SQIVND (reference sequence).

The CDR3 region has the DNA TGCAGCGTTGTACCGGAGAACACCGGGGAGCTGTTTTTT. It translates to CSVVPENTGELFF. This chain connects TRBV29-1 to TRBJ2-2; D is undetermined. CDR1 and CDR2 (germline): SQVTM, ANQGSEA. Trimming took 4 bases from V and 1 from J, leaving 7 bases between them. This CDR3 comprises 13 residues.

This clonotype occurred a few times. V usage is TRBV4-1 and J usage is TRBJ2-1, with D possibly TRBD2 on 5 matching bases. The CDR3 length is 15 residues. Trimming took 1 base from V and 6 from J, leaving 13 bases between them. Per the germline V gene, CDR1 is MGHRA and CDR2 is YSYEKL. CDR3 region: CASSQVGLASNEQFF. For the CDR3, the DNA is TGCGCCAGCAGCCAAGTAGGTCTAGCTTCCAATGAGCAGTTCTTC.

The CDR3 loop reads CASSLVFAEAFF. The CDR3, as DNA: TGTGCCAGCAGCTTGGTCTTCGCTGAAGCTTTCTTT. J is TRBJ1-1 and V is TRBV5-8; no firm D call. Germline assignment: CDR1 SGHTS and CDR2 YDEGEE. Trimming removed 0 bases at V and 6 bases at J, with 6 bases between. The CDR3 length is 12 residues.

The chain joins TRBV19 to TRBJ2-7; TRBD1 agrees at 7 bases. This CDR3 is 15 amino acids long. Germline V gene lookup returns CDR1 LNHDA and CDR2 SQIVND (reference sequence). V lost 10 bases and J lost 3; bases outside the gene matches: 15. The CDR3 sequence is CATRDSLLGLYEQYF. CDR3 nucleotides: TGTGCCACCAGGGACAGTTTATTGGGTCTCTACGAGCAGTACTTC.

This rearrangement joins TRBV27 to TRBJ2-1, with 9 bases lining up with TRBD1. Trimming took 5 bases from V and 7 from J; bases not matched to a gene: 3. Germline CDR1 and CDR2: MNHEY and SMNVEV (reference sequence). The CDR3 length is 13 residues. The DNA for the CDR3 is TGTGCCAGCAGTATGGGGACAGGGAATGAGCAGTTCTTC. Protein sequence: CASSMGTGNEQFF.

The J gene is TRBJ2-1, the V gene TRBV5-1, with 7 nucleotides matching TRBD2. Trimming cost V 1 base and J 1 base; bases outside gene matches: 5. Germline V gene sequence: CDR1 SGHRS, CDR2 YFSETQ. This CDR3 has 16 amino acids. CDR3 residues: CASSLSGVPSYNEQFF. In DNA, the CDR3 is TGCGCCAGCAGCTTGAGCGGGGTCCCATCCTACAATGAGCAGTTCTTC.

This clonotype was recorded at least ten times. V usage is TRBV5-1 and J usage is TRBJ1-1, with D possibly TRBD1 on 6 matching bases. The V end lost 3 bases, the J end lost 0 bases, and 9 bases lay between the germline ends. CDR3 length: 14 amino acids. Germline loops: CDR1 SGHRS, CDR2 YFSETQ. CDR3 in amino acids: CASSSGALNTEAFF. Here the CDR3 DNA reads TGCGCCAGCAGCTCAGGGGCGTTGAACACTGAAGCTTTCTTT.

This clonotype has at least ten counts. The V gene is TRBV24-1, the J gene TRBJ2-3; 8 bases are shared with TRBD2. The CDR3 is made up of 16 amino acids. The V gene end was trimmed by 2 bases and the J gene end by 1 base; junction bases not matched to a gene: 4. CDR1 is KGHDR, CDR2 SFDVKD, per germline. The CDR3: CATSDYKAGGTDTQYF. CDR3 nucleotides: TGTGCCACCAGTGATTATAAAGCGGGGGGCACAGATACGCAGTATTTT.